The clone carrying this T cell receptor beta chain was recorded at least ten times. TCRdb processed the RT-PCR reads anew with MiXCR; each CDR3 protein has one entry. Of approximately 720,000 distinct CDR3 sequences listed, 14% were seen once; the top ten hold 3% to 4.5%. Trimming removed 4 bases at V and 0 bases at J, with 9 bases between. Germline loops: CDR1 SGDLS, CDR2 YYNGEE. This CDR3 has 14 residues. The sequence derives from a female donor in good health, serving as a healthy control. This chain connects TRBV9 to TRBJ2-3; D is unclear. Sequenced sample: memory CD4+ T cells from blood. CDR3 amino acids: CASSPPGSTDTQYF. CDR3 coding DNA: TGTGCCAGCAGCCCCCCTGGAAGCACAGATACGCAGTATTTT.